This T cell receptor beta chain was profiled in a study of shared clonotypes between healthy human individuals. CDR1 and CDR2 (germline): SNHLY, FYNNEI. The CDR3 runs 16 residues. The V and J ends lost 4 bases and 6 bases, in that order; junction bases with no gene match: 8. CD45RO negativity and positive selection for CCR7 defined naive CD8 cells, a population that excluded terminally differentiated effector memory CD45RA+ cells. Assay execution proceeded at the deep level. The method was immunoSEQ multiplex PCR; TCRdb's version includes in-frame clones alone and lacks a portion of them. The table lists about 2.2 million clones, just under 95% of them singletons.

Sequenced: naive CD8+ T cells from PBMCs. The genes are TRBV2 and TRBJ2-1; 11 nucleotides line up with TRBD2. This TCR was sampled from a man between 18 and 35 years old in good health. Some clones in this sample may be carry-over from other donors' samples. Here the CDR3 DNA reads TGTGCCAGCAGTGTTGGGGGACTAGCGGTTCGCAATGAGCAGTTCTTC. It is translated as CASSVGGLAVRNEQFF.